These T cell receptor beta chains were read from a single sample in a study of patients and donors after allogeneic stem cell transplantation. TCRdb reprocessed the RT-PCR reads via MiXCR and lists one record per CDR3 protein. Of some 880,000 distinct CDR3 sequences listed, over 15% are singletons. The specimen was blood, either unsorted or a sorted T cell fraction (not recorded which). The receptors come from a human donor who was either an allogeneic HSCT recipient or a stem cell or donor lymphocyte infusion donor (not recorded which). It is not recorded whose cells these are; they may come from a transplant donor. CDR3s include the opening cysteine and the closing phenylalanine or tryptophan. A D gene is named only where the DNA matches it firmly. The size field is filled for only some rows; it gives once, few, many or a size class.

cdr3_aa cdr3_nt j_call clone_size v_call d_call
CASRGGLATNNEQFF TGTGCCAGCAGGGGGGGACTAGCGACTAACAATGAGCAGTTCTTC TRBJ2-1 . TRBV2 TRBD2
CASSYLQGQANYGYTF TGTGCCAGCAGTTACCTACAGGGACAGGCGAACTATGGCTACACCTTC TRBJ1-2 few TRBV6-5 TRBD1
CATLRRGLGNEQFF TGTGCCACCCTCCGAAGGGGCCTAGGGAATGAGCAGTTCTTC TRBJ2-1 many TRBV12-3/TRBV12-4 .
CASSQEGAVYGYTF TGTGCCAGCAGCCAAGAAGGGGCAGTCTATGGCTACACCTTC TRBJ1-2 few TRBV3-1 .
CASSYDRLAGGNTQYF TGTGCCAGCAGTTACGACCGACTAGCGGGGGGGAATACGCAGTATTTT TRBJ2-3 . TRBV6-2/TRBV6-3 TRBD2
CASSYAFTLVYEQYF TGTGCCAGCAGTTACGCCTTTACACTTGTCTACGAGCAGTACTTC TRBJ2-7 few TRBV6-2/TRBV6-3 .
CASSGQGGTYGYTF TGTGCCAGCAGTGGACAGGGAGGGACTTATGGCTACACCTTC TRBJ1-2 . TRBV12-3/TRBV12-4 TRBD1
CSAREAGLAGVLEQYF TGCAGTGCTAGAGAAGCGGGACTAGCGGGTGTGCTCGAGCAGTACTTC TRBJ2-7 few TRBV20-1 TRBD2
CASSIRAINEQFF TGTGCCAGTAGTATTCGGGCTATCAATGAGCAGTTCTTC TRBJ2-1 . TRBV19 .
CASRPDRGGSDEQYF TGCGCCAGCAGACCGGACAGGGGCGGATCGGACGAGCAGTACTTC TRBJ2-7 few TRBV5-1 TRBD1
CAIRTLLQENGYTF TGTGCCATCAGGACCTTGCTACAGGAAAATGGCTACACCTTC TRBJ1-2 . TRBV10-3 .
CASSYSNRAYEQYF TGTGCCAGCAGTTACTCGAACAGGGCTTACGAGCAGTACTTC TRBJ2-7 few TRBV6-5 .
CATTNAYNEQFF TGTGCCACCACGAATGCTTACAATGAGCAGTTCTTC TRBJ2-1 many TRBV24-1 .
CATIPGPSGRHTQYF TGTGCCACAATCCCGGGTCCCTCCGGGAGGCATACGCAGTATTTT TRBJ2-3 few TRBV6-2/TRBV6-3 TRBD2
CASSVEGHSYEQYF TGTGCCAGCAGCGTAGAAGGGCACTCTTACGAGCAGTACTTC TRBJ2-7 few TRBV9 .